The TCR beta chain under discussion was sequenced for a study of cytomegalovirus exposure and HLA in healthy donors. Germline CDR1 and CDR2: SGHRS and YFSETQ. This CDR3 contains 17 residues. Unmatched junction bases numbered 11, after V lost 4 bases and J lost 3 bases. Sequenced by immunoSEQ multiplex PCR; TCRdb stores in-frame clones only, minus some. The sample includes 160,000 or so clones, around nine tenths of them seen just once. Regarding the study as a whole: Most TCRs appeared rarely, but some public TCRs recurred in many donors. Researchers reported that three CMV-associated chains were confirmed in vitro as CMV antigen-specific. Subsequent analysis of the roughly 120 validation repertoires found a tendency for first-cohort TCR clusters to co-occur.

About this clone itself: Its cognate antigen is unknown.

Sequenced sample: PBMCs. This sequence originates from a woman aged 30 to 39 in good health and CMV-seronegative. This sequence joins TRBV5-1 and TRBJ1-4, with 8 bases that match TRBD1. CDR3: CASSGRTGSRPNEKLFF. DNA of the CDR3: TGCGCCAGCAGCGGGAGGACAGGGAGTAGGCCTAATGAAAAACTGTTTTTT.